One and the same sample provided the 22 T cell receptor beta chains below, sequenced in a study of blood T cell repertoires in COVID-19. TCRdb's table, derived via immunoSEQ multiplex PCR, lists solely in-frame clones and lacks some. Among about 250,000 clones listed, more than 70% were seen once. Sequencing was carried out using peripheral blood. The receptors come from a middle-aged woman who had recovered from COVID-19.

The rearrangement links TRBV15 to TRBJ2-6, with unresolved D. CDR1 and CDR2 from the germline V gene are LNHNV and YYDKDF (reference sequence). This CDR3 contains 18 residues. Between the trimmed V and J ends, which lost 0 bases and 1 base, there was a span of 13 bases. The CDR3, as DNA: TGTGCCACCAGCAGAGATACACAAACCCTTTCTGGGGCCAACGTCCTGACTTTC. Translation: CATSRDTQTLSGANVLTF. Drawing the rest from reference TRBV15 and TRBJ2-6, the complete variable domain is DAMVIQNPRYQVTQFGKPVTLSCSQTLNHNVMYWYQQKSSQAPKLLFHYYDKDFNNEADTPDNFQSRRPNTSFCFLDIRSPGLGDTAMYLCATSRDTQTLSGANVLTFGAGSRLTVL.

The chain is built from TRBV6-2 or TRBV6-3 and TRBJ2-3; weak D call: TRBD1 (5 bases). Per the germline V gene, CDR1 is MNHEY and CDR2 is SVGEGT. The V end lost 5 bases, the J end lost 4 bases, and 10 bases lay between the germline ends. CDR3 length: 13 amino acids. CDR3 in amino acids: CASSLQGADTQYF. CDR3 bases: TGTGCCAGCAGTCTGCAGGGTGCAGATACGCAGTATTTT.

The V call is TRBV19, the J call TRBJ1-5, with a weak D call TRBD1 (5 bases). The V end lost 7 bases, the J end lost 7 bases, and 17 bases lay between the germline ends. The CDR3 loop spans 14 amino acids. The V gene's germline CDR1 is LNHDA and CDR2 SQIVND (reference sequence). CDR3 sequence (DNA): TGTGCCAGTAAAGGGGCAGGGCTAAACCAGCCCCAGCATTTT. Protein: CASKGAGLNQPQHF.

The V gene is TRBV7-9, the J gene TRBJ2-7, with D possibly being TRBD2 (7 bases). Germline CDR1 SEHNR, CDR2 FQNEAQ (reference sequence). The CDR3 totals 15 residues. Deletions cut 5 bases from V and 5 bases from J, with 19 bases between. This chain's CDR3 is CASSLQGGGTNEQYF. The CDR3 bases are TGTGCCAGCAGCCTCCAAGGGGGAGGGACCAACGAGCAGTACTTC. The full variable domain, its missing parts supplied by reference TRBV7-9 and TRBJ2-7, is DTGVSQNPRHKITKRGQNVTFRCDPISEHNRLYWYRQTLGQGPEFLTYFQNEAQLEKSRLLSDRFSAERPKGSFSTLEIQRTEQGDSAMYLCASSLQGGGTNEQYFGPGTRLTVT.

CDR3 in amino acids: CASSGVGTGEYNEQFF. The CDR3 DNA follows: TGTGCCAGCAGTGGAGTGGGGACAGGGGAGTACAATGAGCAGTTCTTC. This sequence joins TRBV6-2 or TRBV6-3 and TRBJ2-1, with 10 bases fitting TRBD1. The trim removed 5 bases at V and 4 bases at J, leaving 8 bases unmatched. This CDR3 is 16 amino acids long. Germline V gene sequence: CDR1 MNHEY, CDR2 SVGEGT.

This clone has only a few counts. The V gene is TRBV7-9, the J gene TRBJ1-2; 9 nucleotides line up with TRBD1. V lost 8 bases and J lost 0; bases outside the gene matches: 16. This CDR3 is built from 18 residues. The germline V gene encodes CDR1 SEHNR and CDR2 FQNEAQ (reference sequence). Written as DNA, the CDR3 is TGTGCCAGCCTTCGCTCCTTGGGACAGGGTAGCCCTAACTATGGCTACACCTTC. It specifies CASLRSLGQGSPNYGYTF.

V and J are TRBV24-1 and TRBJ2-1; 8 bases align to TRBD1. The CDR3 is 14 amino acids. Germline trimming cut 7 bases from V and 5 bases from J; bases unmatched to any gene: 6. The V gene's germline CDR1 is KGHDR and CDR2 SFDVKD. DNA for the CDR3: TGTGCCACCAGCTTGGGACAGGTTAACAATGAGCAGTTCTTC. Amino acids: CATSLGQVNNEQFF.

This chain joins TRBV9 and TRBJ1-3; 9 bases map to TRBD1. V shed 3 bases, J shed 5 bases, and the junction held 15 bases outside the gene matches. The CDR3 has 18 amino acids. Germline-derived CDR1 and CDR2 are SGDLS and YYNGEE. CDR3 DNA: TGTGCCAGCAGCGCGTCTCCCGGGACAGGGATGAACCGAAACACCATATATTTT. It specifies CASSASPGTGMNRNTIYF. The entire variable domain, with the rest obtained from reference TRBV9 and TRBJ1-3, is as follows: DSGVTQTPKHLITATGQRVTLRCSPRSGDLSVYWYQQSLDQGLQFLIQYYNGEERAKGNILERFSAQQFPDLHSELNLSSLELGDSALYFCASSASPGTGMNRNTIYFGEGSWLTVV.

This rearrangement joins TRBV4-3 to TRBJ2-7, with 13 bases aligning to TRBD2. The CDR3 runs to 16 residues. Per the germline V gene, CDR1 is LGHNA and CDR2 is YSLEER. Trimming cost V 4 bases and J 4 bases; bases outside gene matches: 7. In DNA form, the CDR3 reads TGCGCCAGCAGCCCAGGACTAGCGGGGGAGTTGTACGAGCAGTACTTC. Translating gives CASSPGLAGELYEQYF.

The chain is built from TRBV6-5 and TRBJ1-2; D may be TRBD1 (6 bases). There are 15 residues in the CDR3. Trimming left V 7 bases short and J 0 bases short, with 15 bases between. Germline V gives CDR1 MNHEY, CDR2 SVGAGI. CDR3 DNA: TGTGCCAGCAACGCCCAGGGGCTTTCTAACTATGGCTACACCTTC. Protein sequence: CASNAQGLSNYGYTF.

This sequence joins TRBV30 and TRBJ2-7, with 8 bases that match TRBD1. Per the germline V gene, CDR1 is GTSNPN and CDR2 is SVGIG (reference sequence). This CDR3 has 16 amino acids. V was clipped by 3 bases and J by 2 bases; unmatched bases: 12. CDR3 loop: CAWSPGQGAFPYEQYF. The CDR3 nucleotides read TGTGCCTGGAGCCCAGGACAGGGTGCATTCCCCTACGAGCAGTACTTC.

CDR3 in amino acids: CASSLSPGSVIHEQYF. CDR3 sequence (DNA): TGTGCCAGCAGCTTAAGTCCCGGGTCGGTGATCCACGAGCAGTACTTC. The chain couples TRBV11-2 to TRBJ2-7; no clear D. Trimming cost V 2 bases and J 5 bases, with 19 bases left between them. The CDR3 runs 16 residues. The germline gives CDR1 SGHAT, CDR2 FQNNGV.

This sequence joins TRBV7-9 and TRBJ2-7, with D perhaps matching TRBD1 (5 bases). This CDR3 comprises 18 residues. The germline CDR1 and CDR2 sequences are SEHNR and FQNEAQ (reference sequence). The V end lost 0 bases, the J end lost 1 base, and 19 bases lay between the germline ends. Written as DNA, the CDR3 is TGTGCCAGCAGCTTAGCATACACCCCCCAGGGCGGATCCTACGAGCAGTACTTC. This gives the protein CASSLAYTPQGGSYEQYF.

The rearrangement joins TRBV6-2 or TRBV6-3 to TRBJ1-5; D is possibly TRBD1 (5 bases). The CDR3 runs 16 residues. The germline gives CDR1 MNHEY, CDR2 SVGEGT. V lost 0 bases to trimming and J lost 3 bases, with 12 bases between them. CDR3 nucleotide sequence: TGTGCCAGCAGTTACTCCGCGACAGCCTACAATCAGCCCCAGCATTTT. Encoded protein: CASSYSATAYNQPQHF.

V gene TRBV19 combines with J gene TRBJ2-1; the D is unclear. This CDR3 has 11 amino acids. Germline V CDR1 and CDR2: LNHDA, SQIVND (reference sequence). Trimming left V 5 bases short and J 4 bases short, with 3 bases between. CDR3 sequence reads: CASSLYNEQFF. In DNA form, the CDR3 reads TGTGCCAGTAGTCTTTACAATGAGCAGTTCTTC.

This chain uses TRBV23-1 with TRBJ2-3; 11 nucleotides line up with TRBD2. TRBV23-1 is noted as an ORF with a role that remains uncertain. J gave up 5 bases and V 3 bases, and 7 bases lay outside the gene matches. This CDR3 spans 16 amino acids. The CDR3 spells CASSQILAGEEDTQYF. The CDR3 bases are TGCGCCAGCAGTCAGATACTAGCGGGAGAGGAAGATACGCAGTATTTT.

This clone was found once. V and J are TRBV19 and TRBJ2-5; tentatively, D is TRBD1 (6 bases). The CDR3 extends over 13 amino acids. Germline V gene lookup returns CDR1 LNHDA and CDR2 SQIVND (reference sequence). Trimming left V 9 bases short and J 4 bases short, with 15 bases between. The CDR3 is CASTNRVGETQYF. The CDR3 DNA reads TGTGCCAGCACCAACAGGGTCGGAGAGACCCAGTACTTC.

This clone was seen just once. The chain couples TRBV12-3 or TRBV12-4 to TRBJ2-7, with D maybe TRBD1 (6 bases). The CDR3 is 13 amino acids. The V end was cut by 3 bases, the J end by 5 bases, with 11 bases between. As DNA, the CDR3 is TGTGCCAGCAGTTTCCAGGGGATCCACGAGCAGTACTTC. Protein product: CASSFQGIHEQYF.

The chain carries TRBV6-5 and TRBJ1-2; the match to TRBD1 covers 9 bases. V gave up 10 bases and J gave up 2 bases; unmatched junction bases: 5. Germline CDR1 MNHEY, CDR2 SVGAGI. The CDR3 is 13 amino acids. CDR3: CATRTGANYGYTF. The CDR3 DNA follows: TGTGCCACCAGGACAGGGGCGAACTATGGCTACACCTTC.

In regard to this clone: The germline gene is not matched at one end of the junction; a read error may be the cause. The gene calls are TRBV10-3 and TRBJ1-2; no definite D call. CDR3 length: 13 residues. Germline CDR1 is ENHRY and CDR2 is SYGVKD. The CDR3 nucleotides read TGTGCCATCCGTGAACAATTGAACTATGGCTACACCTTC. This gives the protein CAIREQLNYGYTF.

V and J are TRBV15 and TRBJ1-6; 7 bases match TRBD1. CDR3 length equals 15 residues. V gave up 3 bases and J gave up 7 bases; unmatched junction bases: 6. Germline V gene data show CDR1 as LNHNV and CDR2 as YYDKDF (reference sequence). DNA for the CDR3: TGTGCCACCAGCAGGGACAGGACGGGAAATTCACCCCTCCACTTT. Translated, it gives CATSRDRTGNSPLHF.

This clone appeared a few times. The rearrangement uses TRBV19 and TRBJ2-7; possible D gene TRBD2, 5 bases. Germline V gene sequence: CDR1 LNHDA, CDR2 SQIVND (reference sequence). The length of the CDR3 is 16 residues. The V gene lost 0 bases and the J gene lost 2 bases, with 14 bases spanning the gap. CDR3 protein: CASSIEGGSGTYEQYF. The CDR3 DNA is TGTGCCAGTAGTATAGAGGGTGGCAGCGGAACCTACGAGCAGTACTTC.